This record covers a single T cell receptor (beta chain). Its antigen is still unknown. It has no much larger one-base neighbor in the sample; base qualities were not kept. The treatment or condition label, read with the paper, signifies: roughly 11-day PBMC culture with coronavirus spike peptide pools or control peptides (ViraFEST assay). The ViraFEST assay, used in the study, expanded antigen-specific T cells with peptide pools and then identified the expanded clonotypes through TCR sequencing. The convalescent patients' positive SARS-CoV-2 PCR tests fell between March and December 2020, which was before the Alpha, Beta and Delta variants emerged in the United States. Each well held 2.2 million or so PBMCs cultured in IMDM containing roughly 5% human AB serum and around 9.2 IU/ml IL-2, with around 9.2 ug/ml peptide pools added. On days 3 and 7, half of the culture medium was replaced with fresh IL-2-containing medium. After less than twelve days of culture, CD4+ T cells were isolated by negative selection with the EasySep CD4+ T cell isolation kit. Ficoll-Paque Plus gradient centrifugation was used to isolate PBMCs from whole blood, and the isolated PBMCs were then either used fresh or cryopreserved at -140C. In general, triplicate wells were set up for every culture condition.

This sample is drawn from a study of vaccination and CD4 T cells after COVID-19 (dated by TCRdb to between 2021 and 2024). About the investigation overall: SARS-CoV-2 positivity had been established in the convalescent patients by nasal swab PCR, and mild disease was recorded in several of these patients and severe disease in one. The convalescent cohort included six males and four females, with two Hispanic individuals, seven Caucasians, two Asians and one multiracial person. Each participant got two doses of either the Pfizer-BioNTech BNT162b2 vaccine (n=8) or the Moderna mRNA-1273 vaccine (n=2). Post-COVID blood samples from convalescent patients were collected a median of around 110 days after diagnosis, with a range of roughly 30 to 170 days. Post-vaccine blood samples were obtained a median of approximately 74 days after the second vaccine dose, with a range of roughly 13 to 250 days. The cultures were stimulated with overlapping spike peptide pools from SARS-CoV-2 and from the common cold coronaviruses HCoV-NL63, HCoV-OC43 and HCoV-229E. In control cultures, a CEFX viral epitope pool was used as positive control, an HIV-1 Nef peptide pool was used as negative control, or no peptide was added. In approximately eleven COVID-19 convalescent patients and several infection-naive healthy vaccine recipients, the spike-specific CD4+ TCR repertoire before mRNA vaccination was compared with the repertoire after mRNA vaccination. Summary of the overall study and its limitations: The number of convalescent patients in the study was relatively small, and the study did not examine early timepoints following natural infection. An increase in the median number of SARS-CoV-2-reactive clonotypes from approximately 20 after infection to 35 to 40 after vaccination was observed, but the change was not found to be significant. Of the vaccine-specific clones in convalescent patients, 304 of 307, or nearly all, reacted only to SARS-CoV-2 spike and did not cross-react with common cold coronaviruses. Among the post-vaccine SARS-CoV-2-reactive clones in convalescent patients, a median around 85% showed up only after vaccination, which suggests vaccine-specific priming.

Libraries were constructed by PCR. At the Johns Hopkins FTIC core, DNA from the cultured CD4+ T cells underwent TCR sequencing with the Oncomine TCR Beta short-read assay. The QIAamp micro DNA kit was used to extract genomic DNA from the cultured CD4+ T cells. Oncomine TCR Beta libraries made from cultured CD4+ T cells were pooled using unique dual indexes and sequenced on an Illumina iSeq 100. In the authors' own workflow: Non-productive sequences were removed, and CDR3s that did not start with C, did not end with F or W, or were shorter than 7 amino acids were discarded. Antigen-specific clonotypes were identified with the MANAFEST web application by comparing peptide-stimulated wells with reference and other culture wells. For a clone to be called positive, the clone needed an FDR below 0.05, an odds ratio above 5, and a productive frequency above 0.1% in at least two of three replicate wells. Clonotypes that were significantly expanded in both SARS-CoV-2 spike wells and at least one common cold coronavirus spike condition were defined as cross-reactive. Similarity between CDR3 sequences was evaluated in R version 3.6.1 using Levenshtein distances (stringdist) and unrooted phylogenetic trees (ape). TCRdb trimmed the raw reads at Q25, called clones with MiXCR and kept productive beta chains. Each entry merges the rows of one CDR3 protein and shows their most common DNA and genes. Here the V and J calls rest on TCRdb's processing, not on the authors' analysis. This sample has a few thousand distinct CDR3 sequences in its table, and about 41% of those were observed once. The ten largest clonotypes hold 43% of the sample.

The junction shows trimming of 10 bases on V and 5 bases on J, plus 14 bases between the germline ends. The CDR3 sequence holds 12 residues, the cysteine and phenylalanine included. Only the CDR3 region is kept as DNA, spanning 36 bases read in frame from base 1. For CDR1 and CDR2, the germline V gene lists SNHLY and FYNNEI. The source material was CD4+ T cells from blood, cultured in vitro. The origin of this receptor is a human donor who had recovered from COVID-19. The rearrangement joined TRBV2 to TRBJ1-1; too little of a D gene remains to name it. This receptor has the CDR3 CATSRQPTEAFF. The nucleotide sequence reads TGTGCCACCTCCCGACAACCGACTGAAGCTTTCTTT.